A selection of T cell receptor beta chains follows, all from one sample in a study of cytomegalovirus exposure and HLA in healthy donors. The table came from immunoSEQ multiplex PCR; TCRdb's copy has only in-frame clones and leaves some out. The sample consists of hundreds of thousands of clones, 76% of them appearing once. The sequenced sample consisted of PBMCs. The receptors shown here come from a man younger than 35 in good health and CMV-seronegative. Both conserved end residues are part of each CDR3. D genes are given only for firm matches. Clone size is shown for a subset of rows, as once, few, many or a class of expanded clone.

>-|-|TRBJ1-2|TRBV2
TGTGCCAGCAGTGAGGAGACTAACTATGGCTACACCTTC
CASSEETNYGYTF
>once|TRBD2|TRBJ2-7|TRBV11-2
TGTGCCAGCAGCTTGGGACTAGCTTACGAGCAGTACTTC
CASSLGLAYEQYF
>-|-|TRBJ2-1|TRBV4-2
TGTGCCAGCAGCCAAGATATCCAGTACCAGGTGTTCAATGAGCAGTTCTTC
CASSQDIQYQVFNEQFF
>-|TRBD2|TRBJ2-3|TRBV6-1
TGTGCCAGCAGTGGATCCGTAGCGGGAGGGCCAAGGGATACGCAGTATTTT
CASSGSVAGGPRDTQYF
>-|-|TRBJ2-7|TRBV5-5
TGTGCCAGCAGCTTTGACAGCTCCTACGAGCAGTACTTC
CASSFDSSYEQYF
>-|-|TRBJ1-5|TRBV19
TGTGCCAGTAGTATTGGACAGTCGAGCAATCAGCCCCAGCATTTT
CASSIGQSSNQPQHF
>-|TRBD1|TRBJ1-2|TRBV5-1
TGCGCCAGCAGCTGGGCTGACAGGGACTATGGCTACACCTTC
CASSWADRDYGYTF
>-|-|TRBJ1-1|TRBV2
TGTGCCAGCAGTGTACGGGGGGCCGGGGGTGAAGCTTTCTTT
CASSVRGAGGEAFF
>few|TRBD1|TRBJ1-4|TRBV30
TGTGCCTGGAGTGGACAGGGAGGTGAAAAACTGTTTTTT
CAWSGQGGEKLFF
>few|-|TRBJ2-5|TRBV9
TGTGCCAGCTCGGGGACTGCCCAATCGTGGGCCCAGTACTTC
CASSGTAQSWAQYF
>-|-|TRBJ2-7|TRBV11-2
TGTGCCAGCAGCTTAGAAATTAACGAGCAGTACTTC
CASSLEINEQYF
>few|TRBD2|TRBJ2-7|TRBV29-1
TGCAGCGTTGAAATGTCGAGCGGGGGCAGGACCTACGAGCAGTACTTC
CSVEMSSGGRTYEQYF
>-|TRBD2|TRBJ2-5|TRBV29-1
TGCAGCGTTGATGGGCTAGCGGGAGGTGGAGAGACCCAGTACTTC
CSVDGLAGGGETQYF
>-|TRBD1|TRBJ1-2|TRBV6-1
TGTGCCAGCAGGTGGGACAGGGTGAGTGGAGGCTACACCTTC
CASRWDRVSGGYTF
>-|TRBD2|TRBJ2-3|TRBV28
TGTGCCAGCAGTTATACGGGGACTAGCGGGGGACTCACAGATACGCAGTATTTT
CASSYTGTSGGLTDTQYF
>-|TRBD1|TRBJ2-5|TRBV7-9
TGTGCCAGCAGCGCCACAGGGGAAGAGACCCAGTACTTC
CASSATGEETQYF
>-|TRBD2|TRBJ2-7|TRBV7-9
TGTGCCAGCAGCGCCTCTAGCGGGACCTACGAGCAGTACTTC
CASSASSGTYEQYF
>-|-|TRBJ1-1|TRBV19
TGTGCCAGTAGTATTCAGGGTTCCCCTGAAGCTTTCTTT
CASSIQGSPEAFF
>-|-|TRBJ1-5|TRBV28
TGTGCCAGCAGGCGCCCCCTCGGAGGGGGCAATCAGCCCCAGCATTTT
CASRRPLGGGNQPQHF
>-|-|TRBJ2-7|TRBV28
TGTGCCAGCGCTTGGGGGGGCGGGGACGAGCAGTACTTC
CASAWGGGDEQYF
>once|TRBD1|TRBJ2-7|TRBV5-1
TGCGCCAGCAGCGTAGCGACAGGGGACTCCTACGAGCAGTACTTC
CASSVATGDSYEQYF
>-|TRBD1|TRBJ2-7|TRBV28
TGTGCCAGCAGTCCCCCGCCGGGACAGGGACGAAGCTACGAGCAGTACTTC
CASSPPPGQGRSYEQYF
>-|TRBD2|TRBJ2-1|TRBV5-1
TGCGCCAGCAGCTTGACTAGCGGGAAGGAAGGTGAGCAGTTCTTC
CASSLTSGKEGEQFF
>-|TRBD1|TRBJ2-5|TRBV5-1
TGCGCCAGCAGCTTAGACAGCTGGTGTCAGGGGGCTTTGGAAGAGACCCAGTACTTC
CASSLDSWCQGALEETQYF
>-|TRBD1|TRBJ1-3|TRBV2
TGTGCCAGATGGGACAGGAGTGCTGGAAACACCATATATTTT
CARWDRSAGNTIYF
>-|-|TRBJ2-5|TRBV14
TGTGCCAGCAGCCGTTATGGGGCAGAGACCCAGTACTTC
CASSRYGAETQYF
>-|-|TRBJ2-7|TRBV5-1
TGCGCCAGCAGCTTGGCCCAGGGTTTACGTGCAGGGGCCTACGAGCAGTACTTC
CASSLAQGLRAGAYEQYF
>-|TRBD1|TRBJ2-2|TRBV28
TGTGCCAGCAGCCTCGGGACAGGGGGCACCGGGGAGCTGTTTTTT
CASSLGTGGTGELFF
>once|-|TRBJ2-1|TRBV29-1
TGCAGCGATGGGGCGTCCCCCTACAATGAGCAGTTCTTC
CSDGASPYNEQFF
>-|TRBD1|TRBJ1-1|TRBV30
TGTGCCTGGAGTGCCACAGGGGACACTGAAGCTTTCTTT
CAWSATGDTEAFF
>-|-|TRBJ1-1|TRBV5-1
TGCGCCAGCAGCTTTCAAAAGGAGGGAATTGAAGCTTTCTTT
CASSFQKEGIEAFF
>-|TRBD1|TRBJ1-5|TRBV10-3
TGTGCCATCAGTCCTGACAGGGGAGTTCAGCCCCAGCATTTT
CAISPDRGVQPQHF
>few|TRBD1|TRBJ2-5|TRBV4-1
TGCGCCAGCAGCCCCCTACCCGGGACAGGGGGCCGAAAAGAGACCCAGTACTTC
CASSPLPGTGGRKETQYF
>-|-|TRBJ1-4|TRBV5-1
TGCGCCAGCAGCTTCACGGGACACTATAATGAAAAACTGTTTTTT
CASSFTGHYNEKLFF
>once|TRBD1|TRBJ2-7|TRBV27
TGTGCCAGCAGTTTAGGGCGCAGGGGGCATTATTCCGAGCAGTACTTC
CASSLGRRGHYSEQYF
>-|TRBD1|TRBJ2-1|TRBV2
TGTGCCAGCAGATGGACAGGGGCGAATGAGCAGTTCTTC
CASRWTGANEQFF
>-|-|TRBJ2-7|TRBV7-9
TGTGCCAGCAGCTCCAGCTTGGCTACAGGACCACCCTCCTACGAGCAGTACTTC
CASSSSLATGPPSYEQYF
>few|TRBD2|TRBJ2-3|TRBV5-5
TGTGCCAGCAGCTTGAGCGGGAGTTTGGATACGCAGTATTTT
CASSLSGSLDTQYF
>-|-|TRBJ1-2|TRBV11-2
TGTGCCAGCAGCTCTCCCAGCTCAGGGGGCTACACCTTC
CASSSPSSGGYTF
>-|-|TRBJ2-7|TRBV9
TGTGCCAGCAGCGTAGGGAGTGGATTCTACGAGCAGTACTTC
CASSVGSGFYEQYF
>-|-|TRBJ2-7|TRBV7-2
TGTGCCAGCAGCACAAGCGCCCGTTACGAGCAGTACTTC
CASSTSARYEQYF
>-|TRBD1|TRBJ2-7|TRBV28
TGTGCCACCGGACAGGGCTACGAGCAGTACTTC
CATGQGYEQYF
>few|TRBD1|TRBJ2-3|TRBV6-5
TGTGCCAGCAGCGCGGACAGGGCGCGCTTAGACACGCAGTATTTT
CASSADRARLDTQYF
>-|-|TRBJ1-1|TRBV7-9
TGTGCCAGCAGCTTTCTACGGGGGGCTGAAGCTTTCTTT
CASSFLRGAEAFF
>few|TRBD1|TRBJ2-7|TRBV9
TGTGCCAGCAGCGTTGGACAGGGCATGTACGAGCAGTACTTC
CASSVGQGMYEQYF
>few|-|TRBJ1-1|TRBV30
TGTGCCTGGAGTGACTCTTCGAAGGCTTTCTTT
CAWSDSSKAFF
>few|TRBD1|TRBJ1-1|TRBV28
TGTGCCAGCAGATCGGGACAGATCCTTGAAGCTTTCTTT
CASRSGQILEAFF
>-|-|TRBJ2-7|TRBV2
TGTGCCAGCAGTGAATCGCGAACCTACGCGCAGTACTTC
CASSESRTYAQYF